This record covers a single TCR beta chain. Its antigen is still unknown. Researchers reported sorting every CD8+ T cell subset in triplicate, 330,000 or so cells per sort. This entry is derived from a study of CXCR3-negative and CXCR3-positive naive CD8 T cells. For the study at large: Overall TRB read output was some 140 million, and each library contained about 1.5 +/- 0.3 million reads. General study findings and limits: TRB CDR3s of CXCR3-positive naive cells were more hydrophobic than those of CXCR3-negative naive cells. Comparably high diversity marked both naive subsets, whereas memory CD8+ cells had much lower diversity. With respect to TRBV-TRBJ usage, naive CXCR3-negative and CXCR3-positive cells were similar; memory differed.

The CDR3 totals 14 residues. Per the germline V gene, CDR1 is DFQATT and CDR2 is SNEGSKA (reference sequence). All TRB cDNA libraries came from 5' RACE performed with UMI labels. TCRdb reprocessed the 5' RACE reads and stores each CDR3 protein as one record, lacking DNA. The sample is made up of some 50,000 distinct CDR3 sequences, and the top ten hold 0.56% of it. Sequencing input: naive CXCR3+ CD8+ T cells from blood. Subset in this sample: CD45RO-CCR7+CD27+CD95- naive CD8+ T cells expressing CXCR3 (TNR3+). This sequence joins TRBV20-1 and TRBJ1-2; TCRdb designates TRBD1, a call that cannot be tested without DNA. The source is a human donor in good health. Some clones in this sample may be carry-over from other donors' samples. The CDR3 spells CSARGDLGDYGYTF.